The present entry profiles one T cell receptor (beta chain) with its context. This sample was included in a study of blood T cell repertoires in COVID-19. Study-level background: There were acute and convalescent COVID-19 samples, and they came from the United States, Italy and Spain.

V gave up 1 base and J gave up 5 bases, with 14 bases separating them. The CDR3 runs to 15 residues. The germline CDR1 and CDR2 sequences are MGHRA and YSYEKL. Sequencing used immunoSEQ multiplex PCR; TCRdb keeps in-frame clones, though not all of them. The sample consists of fewer than 15,000 clones, about 80% of them appearing once. The source material was peripheral blood. V and J are TRBV4-1 and TRBJ1-2; perhaps TRBD1 as D (5 bases). This TCR came from a woman of 80 years or more with acute or convalescent COVID-19. This CDR3 is CASSQGGGEGYGYTF. The CDR3 nucleotides read TGCGCCAGCAGCCAAGGCGGGGGGGAGGGGTATGGCTACACCTTC.